Given below is one T cell receptor (beta chain) in context. The target antigen is unknown. These data originate in a study of blood T cells in healthy people across ages. On the study more broadly: Template switching picked up about one barcoded beta molecule for each two T cells. Study-wide points: Long-lived donors exceeded aged donors in naive CD4+ cells and diversity. Donor CMV status, an unknown factor, possibly confounded changes in expanded clonotypes. What prevented conclusive comparison of naive and antigen-experienced cells was that PBMCs were unsorted.

A J-beta primer mix and a sample-barcoded 5' primer were used in a second PCR of about 7 to 12 cycles. Via MiXCR, TCRdb re-called the 5' RACE reads, giving one row per CDR3 protein. The profile shows roughly 730,000 distinct CDR3 sequences, about 56% of them singletons. This clonotype was obtained from a man aged 40-49 years in good health. The specimen sequenced was blood.

The CDR3 DNA sequence: TGCAGCGCCGACCTACAGGGTAGCACAGATACGCAGTATTTT. It encodes CSADLQGSTDTQYF. The rearrangement links TRBV29-1 to TRBJ2-3; maybe TRBD1 (6 bases). The CDR3 runs to 14 residues. The V end lost 7 bases, the J end lost 0 bases, and 14 bases lay between the germline ends. Germline CDR1 is SQVTM and CDR2 is ANQGSEA.